This TCR beta chain derives from a study of PD-1 blockade in mismatch repair-deficient tumors. Across the study: All were previously treated, progressing patients with about 11 mismatch repair-deficient cancer types.

V lost 1 base and J lost 0, with 13 bases in between. This CDR3 has 17 residues. Germline CDR1 and CDR2: SGHTA and FQGNSA. The study's findings and limits: Rapid post-treatment expansion, then contraction, generally preceding radiologic response, marked tumor-resident clones.

PCR or immunohistochemistry showed mismatch repair deficiency in every enrolled patient. TCR sequencing covered a few patients who responded to pembrolizumab. Generated by immunoSEQ multiplex PCR, the TCRdb table keeps only in-frame clones and is missing some. Here the sample spans about 39,000 clones, over 80% being singletons. Note on this clone: The target antigen is unknown.

This receptor was identified in an adult with mismatch repair-deficient cancer. This sequence joins TRBV7-2 and TRBJ1-3; D perhaps matches TRBD1 (5 bases). The sample here was PBMCs, taken 38 to 40 weeks after starting pembrolizumab. The CDR3 DNA sequence: TGTGCCAGCAGCTTAGGATACCGACAGATCTCTGGAAACACCATATATTTT. It is translated as CASSLGYRQISGNTIYF. Based on the CDR3 plus reference TRBV7-2 and TRBJ1-3, the full variable domain is GAGVSQSPSNKVTEKGKDVELRCDPISGHTALYWYRQSLGQGLEFLIYFQGNSAPDKSGLPSDRFSAERTGGSVSTLTIQRTQQEDSAVYLCASSLGYRQISGNTIYFGEGSWLTVV.